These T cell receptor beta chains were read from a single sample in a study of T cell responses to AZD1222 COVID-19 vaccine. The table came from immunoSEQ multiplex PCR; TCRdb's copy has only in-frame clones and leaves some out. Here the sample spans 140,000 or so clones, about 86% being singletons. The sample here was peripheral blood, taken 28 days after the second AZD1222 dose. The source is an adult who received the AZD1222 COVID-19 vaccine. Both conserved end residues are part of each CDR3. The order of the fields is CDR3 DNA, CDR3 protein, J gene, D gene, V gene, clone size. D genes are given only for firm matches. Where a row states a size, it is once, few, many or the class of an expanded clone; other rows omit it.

TGCGCCAGCAGCTTGGGAGGGACAGGGGCCAATCAGCCCCAGCATTTT	CASSLGGTGANQPQHF	TRBJ1-5	TRBD1	TRBV5-1	-
TGCGCCAGCAGTGGGGCCCGTGAGCAGTTCTTC	CASSGAREQFF	TRBJ2-1	-	TRBV10-1	-
TGTGCCAGCAGTGAACTTCTAGAGGGCGGATCACCCCTCCACTTT	CASSELLEGGSPLHF	TRBJ1-6	-	TRBV27	-
TGTGCCAGCAGCCCCCCGGGGTCCGATTCCGGGGCCAACGTCCTGACTTTC	CASSPPGSDSGANVLTF	TRBJ2-6	-	TRBV7-8	-
TGTGCCAGTAGTTGGGGACAGGGAATCAATCAGCCCCAGCATTTT	CASSWGQGINQPQHF	TRBJ1-5	TRBD1	TRBV19	-
TGTGCCAGCACCCCCCAAAGGGGAAAACTGTTTTTT	CASTPQRGKLFF	TRBJ1-4	-	TRBV28	-
TGTGCCAGCTCACCCCAAGGGGGGGCTGCGGGAAACACCATATATTTT	CASSPQGGAAGNTIYF	TRBJ1-3	-	TRBV18	-
TGTGCCAGCAGTTACGGACAGGGAGGACGCACAGATACGCAGTATTTT	CASSYGQGGRTDTQYF	TRBJ2-3	TRBD1	TRBV6-6	-
TGCGCCAGCAGCCAGACTAGCGGTACGGGCAATGAGCAGTTCTTC	CASSQTSGTGNEQFF	TRBJ2-1	TRBD2	TRBV4-1	-
TGTGCCAGCAGATCCAGCGGGAGGGCTGGAGTAGCCAAAAACATTCAGTACTTC	CASRSSGRAGVAKNIQYF	TRBJ2-4	TRBD2	TRBV27	-
TGTGCCAGCAGCGTAGTCCCGGACACCACAGTAGATACGCAGTATTTT	CASSVVPDTTVDTQYF	TRBJ2-3	-	TRBV9	-
TGTGCCAGCTCACCCACTGGACAGTCAGAAGCTTTCTTT	CASSPTGQSEAFF	TRBJ1-1	-	TRBV18	once
TGCAGCGTTCGTAGTTTCTCTGGAAACACCATATATTTT	CSVRSFSGNTIYF	TRBJ1-3	-	TRBV29-1	few
TGTGCCAGCAGCTTACCCTACCCTCAAGAGACCCAGTACTTC	CASSLPYPQETQYF	TRBJ2-5	-	TRBV7-9	-
TGCGCCAGCAGTGAGGAGGGTAGCTATGGCTACACCTTC	CASSEEGSYGYTF	TRBJ1-2	-	TRBV10-2	once